This T cell receptor beta chain was recovered during a study of T cell changes during pregnancy in multiple sclerosis. TCRdb keeps only in-frame clones here, not all; method: immunoSEQ multiplex PCR. The sample lists fewer than 45,000 clones, around 89% seen once, with less than 9% in the top ten. The CDR3 spans 15 residues. Trimming removed 5 bases from V and 8 bases from J; junction bases left unmatched: 12. The germline V gene encodes CDR1 SGHAT and CDR2 FQNNGV. The specimen was CD8+ T cells from peripheral blood mononuclear cells, collected in the third trimester of pregnancy. This TCR came from a female donor with multiple sclerosis, enrolled in a pregnancy study. The gene calls are TRBV11-2 and TRBJ2-1; 7 nucleotides agree with TRBD1. The CDR3 DNA sequence: TGTGCCAGCAGCCCCAACAGGGGCAATTTCGATGAGCAGTTCTTC. It encodes CASSPNRGNFDEQFF.